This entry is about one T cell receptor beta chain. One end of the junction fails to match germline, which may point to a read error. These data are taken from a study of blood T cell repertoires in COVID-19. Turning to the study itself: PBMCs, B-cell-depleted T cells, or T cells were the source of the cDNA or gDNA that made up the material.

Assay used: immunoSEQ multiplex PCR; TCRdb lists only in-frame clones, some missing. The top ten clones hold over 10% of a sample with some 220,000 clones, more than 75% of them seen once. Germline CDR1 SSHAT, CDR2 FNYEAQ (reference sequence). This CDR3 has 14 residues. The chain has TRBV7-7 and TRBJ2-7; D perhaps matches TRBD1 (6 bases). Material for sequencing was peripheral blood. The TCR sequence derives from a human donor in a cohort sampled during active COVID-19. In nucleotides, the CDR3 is TGTGCTAGCAGCTTAGGCAGGGGCCCCTACGAGCAGTACTTC. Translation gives CASSLGRGPYEQYF.